This entry describes one TCR beta chain. As yet, its antigen is unknown. Germline V gene sequence: CDR1 GTSNPN, CDR2 SVGIG (reference sequence). The CDR3 is made up of 15 amino acids. Trimming pared 0 bases from V and 2 bases from J, leaving 13 bases between. The PCR used 60 Vbeta and 13 Jbeta primers. In the original analysis: Approximately 73 million unique TCR beta chains, roughly 10 million shared, were counted in a later analysis. The data were produced by immunoSEQ multiplex PCR, yet TCRdb's version contains in-frame clones alone and is incomplete. That table supplies the V and J calls and clone size; D and trimming were determined from the DNA. The sample contains roughly 130,000 clones, over 65% of which appear only once. These data belong to a study of cytomegalovirus exposure and HLA in healthy donors. Findings and limits, study-wide: Common viral pathogens seemed to be connected with several of the most significant clusters, according to a later analysis. Most TCR sequences were uncommon, yet certain public TCRs appeared in many donors.

V gene TRBV30 combines with J gene TRBJ1-2; no definite D call. The sequenced material came from PBMCs. This TCR was recovered from a woman in her forties in good health and CMV-seropositive. The CDR3 sequence is CAWSVRSPRNYGYTF. DNA of the CDR3: TGTGCCTGGAGTGTACGTAGCCCGAGGAACTATGGCTACACCTTC.